This TCR beta chain is from a study of CD8+ T cells in alopecia areata. Study-level information: Once tofacitinib had been taken for 6 to 18 months, 6 months off drug followed.

Isolated RNA was reverse transcribed into cDNA used as the sequencing template. This table comes from immunoSEQ multiplex PCR, and its TCRdb copy is limited to in-frame clones, with some not included. Seen here are around 98,000 clones, under 45% observed once, and the top ten hold about 0.79%. The germline V gene has CDR1 SEHNR and CDR2 FQNEAQ (reference sequence). V lost 3 bases to trimming and J lost 15 bases, with 13 bases between them. This CDR3 has 11 residues. The sequencing sample was made of CD4+ T cells sorted from blood. This TCR was sampled from a human donor with alopecia areata. This rearrangement joins TRBV7-9 to TRBJ2-3; D perhaps matches TRBD2 (5 bases). CDR3: CASSFSDSPYF. CDR3 in DNA: TGTGCCAGCAGCTTTTCGGACTCACCCTATTTT.